These 7 T cell receptor beta chains originate from one sample sequenced in a study of spatial heterogeneity in lung cancer. Sample time point: sample taken at primary tumor resection. Whole RNA was taken from tumor, nontumor lung or frozen PBMC; it was then sequenced unsorted. TCRdb ran MiXCR on the 5' RACE reads and lists one entry per CDR3 protein. The repertoire includes about 75,000 distinct CDR3 sequences, 10% to 15% of them detected once, and about 7.1% sits in the top ten. The material was PBMCs, obtained at surgery. All receptors derive from a male donor with early-stage non-small cell lung cancer.

Only a few counts were recorded for this clonotype. J is TRBJ1-1 and V is TRBV5-1; D possibly corresponds to TRBD1 (6 bases). V gave up 0 bases and J gave up 6 bases, with 12 bases separating them. The CDR3 extends over 14 amino acids. Germline V gene data show CDR1 as SGHRS and CDR2 as YFSETQ. In DNA, the CDR3 is TGCGCCAGCAGCTTGGACCAGGGGAGACCTGAAGCTTTCTTT. Translated, it gives CASSLDQGRPEAFF.

The table lists this clonotype with a few counts. The chain recombines TRBV6-6 with TRBJ2-7; weak D call: TRBD2 (5 bases). CDR1 and CDR2 from the germline V gene are MNHNY and SVGAGI (reference sequence). V was trimmed by 3 bases and J by 5 bases, leaving 20 bases between them. CDR3 size: 16 residues. For the CDR3, the DNA is TGTGCCAGCAGTTATCAAAGAGGAGGATCGTGGGACGAGCAGTACTTC. It is translated as CASSYQRGGSWDEQYF.

The table lists this clonotype with many counts. The chain is built from TRBV19 and TRBJ1-1; the D is unclear. Germline-derived CDR1 and CDR2 are LNHDA and SQIVND (reference sequence). V dropped 11 bases and J dropped 0 bases, with 16 bases sitting between them. The CDR3 contains 14 residues. The CDR3: CAARTPAMNTEAFF. The CDR3 bases are TGTGCCGCCCGGACTCCTGCCATGAACACTGAAGCTTTCTTT.

The chain's CDR3 is CSARSGTSPPPASQYF. The CDR3 DNA follows: TGCAGTGCTAGAAGCGGGACTAGCCCTCCCCCCGCGTCCCAGTACTTC. This chain links TRBV20-1 with TRBJ2-5; 9 bases line up with TRBD2. The ends lost 2 bases at V and 9 bases at J; junction bases unmatched: 16. The CDR3 contains 16 residues. Germline CDR1 DFQATT, CDR2 SNEGSKA (reference sequence).

This clonotype was observed many times. The rearrangement uses TRBV10-1 and TRBJ1-1; 7 nucleotides line up with TRBD1. This CDR3 region has 16 residues. Per the germline V gene, CDR1 is WNHNN and CDR2 is SYGVQD (reference sequence). Unmatched junction bases numbered 8, after V lost 3 bases and J lost 1 base. CDR3 nucleotides: TGCGCCAGCAGTGATCGACAGGGACCAGCGAACACTGAAGCTTTCTTT. Translation: CASSDRQGPANTEAFF.

The chain couples TRBV12-3 or TRBV12-4 to TRBJ2-1; TRBD2 aligns across 8 bases. This CDR3 spans 15 amino acids. With 6 bases clipped from V and 0 bases from J, the junction kept 4 bases outside the gene matches. The CDR3 spells CASRQRENSYNEQFF. CDR3 in DNA: TGTGCCAGCAGACAGCGGGAGAACTCCTACAATGAGCAGTTCTTC.

The rearrangement links TRBV2 to TRBJ1-1, with D perhaps TRBD1 (5 bases). Germline CDR1 reads SNHLY; CDR2 reads FYNNEI. V was pared by 6 bases and J by 5 bases, with 19 bases between. The CDR3 is 15 residues long. This chain's CDR3 is CASRALPGLGTEAFF. CDR3 sequence (DNA): TGTGCCAGCAGAGCCCTCCCGGGACTAGGGACTGAAGCTTTCTTT.